The rows below give T cell receptor beta chains drawn from one sample of a study of blood T cell repertoires in COVID-19. Data came from immunoSEQ multiplex PCR; TCRdb stores just in-frame clones and leaves some out. Of about 340,000 clones detected, around 86% appear once; the ten largest clones hold approximately 4.6%. Sequenced input: PBMCs or T cells enriched from blood (not recorded which). The receptors come from a woman aged 40 to 50 with acute COVID-19. The CDR3 runs from the conserved cysteine through the conserved F or W. The order of the fields is clone size, J gene, V gene, D gene, CDR3 protein, CDR3 DNA. D genes are given only for firm matches. Clone size is stated in some rows and not others, as once, few, many or a class when expanded.

size: .; J: TRBJ2-7; V: TRBV19; D: .; CDR3: CASSMRGGNSYEQYF; DNA: TGTGCCAGTAGTATGAGAGGAGGGAACTCCTACGAGCAGTACTTC
size: .; J: TRBJ1-2; V: TRBV19; D: .; CDR3: CASSIHNGYGYTF; DNA: TGTGCCAGTAGTATTCATAACGGCTATGGCTACACCTTC
size: .; J: TRBJ1-4; V: TRBV7-9; D: .; CDR3: CASSLGPRAANEKLFF; DNA: TGTGCCAGCAGCTTAGGACCCAGGGCCGCGAATGAAAAACTGTTTTTT
size: .; J: TRBJ1-4; V: TRBV7-9; D: .; CDR3: CASSLTGSNEKLFF; DNA: TGTGCCAGCAGCTTAACAGGATCCAATGAAAAACTGTTTTTT
size: many; J: TRBJ2-7; V: TRBV7-9; D: TRBD2; CDR3: CASSLIVAGNFYEQYF; DNA: TGTGCCAGCAGCTTAATAGTAGCGGGTAACTTCTACGAGCAGTACTTC
size: .; J: TRBJ2-7; V: TRBV19; D: TRBD2; CDR3: CATGLAGLPTYEQYF; DNA: TGTGCCACCGGACTAGCGGGACTTCCTACGTACGAGCAGTACTTC
size: .; J: TRBJ1-3; V: TRBV7-9; D: .; CDR3: CASSLISSRNTIYF; DNA: TGTGCCAGCAGCTTAATAAGCTCGAGGAACACCATATATTTT
size: .; J: TRBJ1-4; V: TRBV2; D: .; CDR3: CASSETSTNEKLFF; DNA: TGTGCCAGCAGTGAGACATCCACTAATGAAAAACTGTTTTTT
size: few; J: TRBJ1-5; V: TRBV28; D: .; CDR3: CASSSTNGGAQPQHF; DNA: TGTGCCAGCAGTTCAACCAACGGGGGGGCACAGCCCCAGCATTTT
size: .; J: TRBJ1-5; V: TRBV19; D: .; CDR3: CASSKASNQPQHF; DNA: TGTGCCAGTAGTAAAGCGAGCAATCAGCCCCAGCATTTT
size: .; J: TRBJ1-5; V: TRBV24-1; D: .; CDR3: CATSDSGVGNQPQHF; DNA: TGTGCCACCAGTGACTCAGGGGTTGGCAATCAGCCCCAGCATTTT
size: once; J: TRBJ1-1; V: TRBV7-9; D: .; CDR3: CASSLVRRDTEAFF; DNA: TGTGCCAGCAGCTTAGTAAGGAGGGACACTGAAGCTTTCTTT
size: .; J: TRBJ1-3; V: TRBV5-1; D: .; CDR3: CASSLDSTAGNTIYF; DNA: TGCGCCAGCAGCTTGGACAGTACCGCTGGAAACACCATATATTTT
size: .; J: TRBJ2-7; V: TRBV3-1/TRBV3-2; D: TRBD2; CDR3: CASSRYSGVRSGEQYF; DNA: TGTGCCAGCAGCCGTTATAGCGGGGTTCGTTCGGGTGAGCAGTACTTC
size: .; J: TRBJ2-4; V: TRBV28; D: .; CDR3: CASSLLRGEAKNIQYF; DNA: TGTGCCAGCAGTCTACTCAGGGGAGAAGCCAAAAACATTCAGTACTTC
size: .; J: TRBJ2-1; V: TRBV3-1/TRBV3-2; D: .; CDR3: CASSQAASGNEQFF; DNA: TGTGCCAGCAGCCAAGCGGCAAGCGGTAATGAGCAGTTCTTC
size: few; J: TRBJ2-5; V: TRBV11-2; D: TRBD1; CDR3: CASRADRGETQYF; DNA: TGTGCCAGCAGAGCTGACAGGGGAGAGACCCAGTACTTC
size: .; J: TRBJ2-5; V: TRBV3-1/TRBV3-2; D: TRBD1; CDR3: CASSQDQRTGGQETQYF; DNA: TGTGCCAGCAGCCAAGATCAGCGGACAGGGGGCCAAGAGACCCAGTACTTC
size: .; J: TRBJ1-3; V: TRBV5-8; D: .; CDR3: CASSLRTSGNTIYF; DNA: TGTGCCAGCAGCTTGAGAACATCTGGAAACACCATATATTTT
size: .; J: TRBJ2-5; V: TRBV9; D: TRBD2; CDR3: CASSPGLARETQYF; DNA: TGTGCCAGCAGCCCGGGACTAGCTCGAGAGACCCAGTACTTC
size: .; J: TRBJ1-4; V: TRBV20-1; D: .; CDR3: CSASGGSNEKLFF; DNA: TGCAGTGCTAGTGGGGGCTCTAATGAAAAACTGTTTTTT
size: once; J: TRBJ1-5; V: TRBV3-1/TRBV3-2; D: TRBD1; CDR3: CASSQRTGGSGNQPQHF; DNA: TGTGCCAGCAGCCAGAGAACAGGGGGCAGCGGCAATCAGCCCCAGCATTTT
size: .; J: TRBJ2-1; V: TRBV25-1; D: TRBD1; CDR3: CASSGTGGSFNEQFF; DNA: TGTGCCAGCAGTGGCACAGGGGGATCTTTCAATGAGCAGTTCTTC
size: few; J: TRBJ1-2; V: TRBV4-2; D: TRBD1; CDR3: CASSRETGTGTISNYGYTF; DNA: TGTGCCAGCAGCCGAGAGACCGGGACAGGGACCATATCTAACTATGGCTACACCTTC
size: .; J: TRBJ2-3; V: TRBV27; D: TRBD2; CDR3: CASSRSILTSGSTDTQYF; DNA: TGTGCCAGCAGCCGATCCATTTTGACTAGCGGAAGCACAGATACGCAGTATTTT
size: .; J: TRBJ1-4; V: TRBV27; D: TRBD1; CDR3: CASSPTGLGKLFF; DNA: TGTGCCAGCAGCCCGACAGGGTTAGGAAAACTGTTTTTT
size: .; J: TRBJ2-5; V: TRBV2; D: .; CDR3: CASIPGVNRETQYF; DNA: TGTGCCAGCATTCCGGGGGTGAATCGTGAGACCCAGTACTTC
size: once; J: TRBJ1-6; V: TRBV28; D: TRBD1; CDR3: CASSFSGTGYNSPLHF; DNA: TGTGCCAGCAGTTTTTCCGGGACAGGGTATAATTCACCCCTCCACTTT
size: .; J: TRBJ2-3; V: TRBV19; D: TRBD1; CDR3: CASTARQGKTDTQYF; DNA: TGTGCCAGTACCGCCCGACAGGGGAAAACAGATACGCAGTATTTT
size: .; J: TRBJ1-2; V: TRBV10-3; D: .; CDR3: CAISGHGREGGSGYTF; DNA: TGTGCCATCAGCGGACATGGTAGGGAAGGGGGTTCAGGCTACACCTTC
size: .; J: TRBJ1-2; V: TRBV3-1/TRBV3-2; D: .; CDR3: CASSQDPGIGGYTF; DNA: TGTGCCAGCAGCCAAGATCCGGGGATAGGTGGCTACACCTTC
size: .; J: TRBJ1-1; V: TRBV6-5; D: TRBD1; CDR3: CASSYGPGQMNTEAFF; DNA: TGTGCCAGCAGTTACGGCCCGGGACAGATGAACACTGAAGCTTTCTTT
size: .; J: TRBJ1-2; V: TRBV5-1; D: TRBD1; CDR3: CASSSGQGAGGYTF; DNA: TGCGCCAGCAGCTCCGGACAGGGGGCCGGCGGCTACACCTTC